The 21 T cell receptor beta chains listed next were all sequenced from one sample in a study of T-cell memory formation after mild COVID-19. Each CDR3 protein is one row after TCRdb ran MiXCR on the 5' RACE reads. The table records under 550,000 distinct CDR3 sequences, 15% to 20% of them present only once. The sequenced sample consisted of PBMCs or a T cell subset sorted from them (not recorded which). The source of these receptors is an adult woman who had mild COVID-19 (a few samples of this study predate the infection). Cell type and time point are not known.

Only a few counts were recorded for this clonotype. The CDR3 DNA is TGTGCCAGCAGCCCACACAGGGGGGATGAGCAGTTCTTC. Protein: CASSPHRGDEQFF. The gene calls are TRBV7-3 and TRBJ2-1, with 8 bases matching TRBD1. The V segment lost 5 bases and the J segment 8 bases; nucleotides outside the gene matches: 5. The CDR3 spans 13 residues. Germline assignment: CDR1 SGHTA and CDR2 FQGTGA.

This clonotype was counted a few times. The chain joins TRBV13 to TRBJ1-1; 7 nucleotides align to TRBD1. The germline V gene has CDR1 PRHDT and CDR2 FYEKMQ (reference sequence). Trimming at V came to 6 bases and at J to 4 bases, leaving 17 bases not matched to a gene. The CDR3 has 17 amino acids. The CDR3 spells CASSSRQGSGRSTEAFF. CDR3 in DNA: TGTGCCAGCAGTTCCAGACAGGGCTCGGGACGGAGCACTGAAGCTTTCTTT.

The CDR3 coding sequence is TGTGCCAGCAGCAAATGGGGGGACCGTGGCTACACCTTC. It is translated as CASSKWGDRGYTF. V and J are TRBV21-1 and TRBJ1-2; the table calls TRBD1, which could not be checked here. TRBV21-1 is a listed pseudogene. This CDR3 region has 13 residues.

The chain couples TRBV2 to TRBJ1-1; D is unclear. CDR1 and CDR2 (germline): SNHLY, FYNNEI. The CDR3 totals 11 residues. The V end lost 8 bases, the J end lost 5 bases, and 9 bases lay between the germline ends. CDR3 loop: CASLGRTEAFF. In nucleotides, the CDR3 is TGTGCCAGCCTGGGGAGGACTGAAGCTTTCTTT.

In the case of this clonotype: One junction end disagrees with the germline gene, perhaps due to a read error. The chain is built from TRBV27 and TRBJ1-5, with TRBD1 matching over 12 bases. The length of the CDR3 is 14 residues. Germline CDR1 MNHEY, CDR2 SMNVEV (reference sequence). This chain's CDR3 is CASRGQGAQQPQHF. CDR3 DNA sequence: TGTGCCAGCAGGGGACAGGGGGCTCAACAGCCACAGCATTTT.

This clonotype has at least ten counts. Here the CDR3 reads CASSVRDHNEQFF. The DNA for the CDR3 is TGTGCCAGCAGTGTCCGGGACCACAATGAGCAGTTCTTC. The rearrangement joins TRBV12-3 or TRBV12-4 to TRBJ2-1; the D gene could be TRBD1 or TRBD2 (5 bases each). This CDR3 is built from 13 residues. V was pared by 5 bases and J by 5 bases, with 10 bases between.

For the CDR3, the DNA is TGCGCCAGCGACGACAGGGAGGGTGGCTACACCTTC. It yields the protein CASDDREGGYTF. V usage is TRBV5-1 and J usage is TRBJ1-2; 7 bases map to TRBD1. The CDR3 has 12 residues. After removal of 7 bases from V and 7 bases from J, the junction contained 7 bases not matched to a gene. Germline values: CDR1 SGHRS, CDR2 YFSETQ.

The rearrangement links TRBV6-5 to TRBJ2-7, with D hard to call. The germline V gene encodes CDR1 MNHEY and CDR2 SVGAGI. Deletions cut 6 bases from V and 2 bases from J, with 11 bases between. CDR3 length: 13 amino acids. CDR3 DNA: TGTGCCAGCAGGGGTGGACCCGCCTACGAGCAGTACTTC. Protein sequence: CASRGGPAYEQYF.

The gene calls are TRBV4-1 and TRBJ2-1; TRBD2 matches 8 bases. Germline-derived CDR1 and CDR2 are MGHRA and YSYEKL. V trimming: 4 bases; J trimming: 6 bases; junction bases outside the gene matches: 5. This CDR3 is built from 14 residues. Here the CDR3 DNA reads TGCGCCAGCAGCCCAGTAGCGGGGTTCAATGAGCAGTTCTTC. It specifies CASSPVAGFNEQFF.

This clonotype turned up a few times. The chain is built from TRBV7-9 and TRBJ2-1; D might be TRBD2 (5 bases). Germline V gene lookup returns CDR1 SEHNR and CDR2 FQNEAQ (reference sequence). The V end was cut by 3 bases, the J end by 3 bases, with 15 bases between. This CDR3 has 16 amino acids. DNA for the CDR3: TGTGCCAGCAGCTTCCGCTCGGGGTCGAACTACAATGAGCAGTTCTTC. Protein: CASSFRSGSNYNEQFF.

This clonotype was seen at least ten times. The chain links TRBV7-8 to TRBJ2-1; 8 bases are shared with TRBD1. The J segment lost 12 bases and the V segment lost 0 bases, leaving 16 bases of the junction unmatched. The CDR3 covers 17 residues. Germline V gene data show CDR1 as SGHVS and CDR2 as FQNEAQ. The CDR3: CASSLASGTGGLGAQFF. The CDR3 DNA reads TGTGCCAGCAGCTTAGCCTCCGGGACAGGTGGTTTGGGCGCGCAGTTCTTC.

As DNA, the CDR3 is TGTGCCAGCAGTGAAGCGCGGGCAGGGGACGGTGGCTACACCTTC. Protein product: CASSEARAGDGGYTF. The V call is TRBV2, the J call TRBJ1-2; D possibly corresponds to TRBD1 (6 bases). CDR1 and CDR2 from the germline V gene are SNHLY and FYNNEI. The CDR3 length is 15 residues. V lost 0 bases, J lost 7 bases, and 15 bases lay in between.

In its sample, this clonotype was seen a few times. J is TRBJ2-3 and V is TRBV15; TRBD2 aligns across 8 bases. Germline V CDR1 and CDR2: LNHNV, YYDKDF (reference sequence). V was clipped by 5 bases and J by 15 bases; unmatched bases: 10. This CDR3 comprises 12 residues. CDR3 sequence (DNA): TGTGCCACCAGCGAGCGGGAGATAGCGGGCTATTTT. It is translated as CATSEREIAGYF.

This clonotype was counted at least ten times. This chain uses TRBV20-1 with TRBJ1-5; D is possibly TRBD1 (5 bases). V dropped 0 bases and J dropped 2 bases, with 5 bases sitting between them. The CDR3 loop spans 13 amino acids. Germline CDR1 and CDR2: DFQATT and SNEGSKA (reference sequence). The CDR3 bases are TGCAGTGCTAGAGAGGGGGGCAATCAGCCCCAGCATTTT. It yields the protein CSAREGGNQPQHF.

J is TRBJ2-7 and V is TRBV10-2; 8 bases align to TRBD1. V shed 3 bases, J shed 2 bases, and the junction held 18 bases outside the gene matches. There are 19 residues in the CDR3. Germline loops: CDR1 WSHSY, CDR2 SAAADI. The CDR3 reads CASSEEFGTGRKITYEQYF. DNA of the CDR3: TGCGCCAGCAGTGAAGAGTTCGGGACAGGCCGAAAAATCACCTACGAGCAGTACTTC.

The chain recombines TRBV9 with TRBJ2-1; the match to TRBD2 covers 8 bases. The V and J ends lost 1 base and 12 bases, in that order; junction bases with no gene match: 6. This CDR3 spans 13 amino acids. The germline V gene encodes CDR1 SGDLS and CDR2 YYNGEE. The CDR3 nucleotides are TGTGCCAGCAGCGTACGGGGGGGTGAACGGCAGTTCTTC. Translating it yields CASSVRGGERQFF.

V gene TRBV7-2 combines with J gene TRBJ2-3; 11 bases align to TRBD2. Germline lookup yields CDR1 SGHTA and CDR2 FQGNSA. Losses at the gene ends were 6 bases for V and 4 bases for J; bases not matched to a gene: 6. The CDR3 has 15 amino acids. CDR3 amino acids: CASRATSGSADTQYF. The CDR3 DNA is TGTGCCAGCAGAGCAACTAGCGGGAGCGCAGATACGCAGTATTTT.

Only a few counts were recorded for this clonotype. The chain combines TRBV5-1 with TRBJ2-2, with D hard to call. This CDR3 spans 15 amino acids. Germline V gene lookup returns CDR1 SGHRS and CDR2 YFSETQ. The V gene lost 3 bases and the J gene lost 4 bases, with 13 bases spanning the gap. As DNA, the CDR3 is TGCGCCAGCAGCTCCCTCGAAGGTTCCACCGGGGAGCTGTTTTTT. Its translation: CASSSLEGSTGELFF.

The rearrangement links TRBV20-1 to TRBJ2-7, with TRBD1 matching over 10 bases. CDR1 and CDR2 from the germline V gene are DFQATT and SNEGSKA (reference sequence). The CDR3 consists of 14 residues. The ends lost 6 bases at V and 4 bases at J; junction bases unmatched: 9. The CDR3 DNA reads TGCAGTGCCTTAGCGGGACAGGGGCAGTACGAGCAGTACTTC. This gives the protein CSALAGQGQYEQYF.

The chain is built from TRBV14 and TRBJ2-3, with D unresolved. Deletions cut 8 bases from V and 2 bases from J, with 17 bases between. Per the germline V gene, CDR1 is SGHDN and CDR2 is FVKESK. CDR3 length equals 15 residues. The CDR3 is CASQGRTPLTDTQYF. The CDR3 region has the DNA TGTGCCAGCCAAGGTCGGACCCCTCTCACAGATACGCAGTATTTT.

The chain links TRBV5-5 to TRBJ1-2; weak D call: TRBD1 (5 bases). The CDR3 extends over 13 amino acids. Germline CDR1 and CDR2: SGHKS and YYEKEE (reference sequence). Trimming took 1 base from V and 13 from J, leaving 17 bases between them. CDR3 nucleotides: TGTGCCAGCAGCTTGTTCGATGGGGCAGAATGCACCTTC. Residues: CASSLFDGAECTF.